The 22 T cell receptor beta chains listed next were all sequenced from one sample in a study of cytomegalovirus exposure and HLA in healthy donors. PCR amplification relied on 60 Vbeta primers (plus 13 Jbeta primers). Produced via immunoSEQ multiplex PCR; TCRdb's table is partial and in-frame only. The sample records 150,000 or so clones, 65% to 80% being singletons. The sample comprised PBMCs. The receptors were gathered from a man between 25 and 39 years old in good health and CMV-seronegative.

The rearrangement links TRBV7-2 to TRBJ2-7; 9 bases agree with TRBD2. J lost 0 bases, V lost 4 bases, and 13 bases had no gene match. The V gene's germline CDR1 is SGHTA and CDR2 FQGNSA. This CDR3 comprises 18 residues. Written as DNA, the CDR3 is TGTGCCAGCAGCTCCCCCCCCGACCAGCGGGGGGTCTCCTACGAGCAGTACTTC. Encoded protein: CASSSPPDQRGVSYEQYF.

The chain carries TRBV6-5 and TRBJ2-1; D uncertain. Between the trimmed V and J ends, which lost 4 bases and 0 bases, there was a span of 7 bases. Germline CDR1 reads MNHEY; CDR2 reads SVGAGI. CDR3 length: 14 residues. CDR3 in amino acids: CASSFTNSYNEQFF. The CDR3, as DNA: TGTGCCAGCAGTTTCACAAACTCCTACAATGAGCAGTTCTTC.

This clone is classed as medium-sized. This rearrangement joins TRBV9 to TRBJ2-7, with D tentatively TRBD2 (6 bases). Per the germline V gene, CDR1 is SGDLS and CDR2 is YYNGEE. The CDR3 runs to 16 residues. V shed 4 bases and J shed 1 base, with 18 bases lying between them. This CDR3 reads CASSPTGTRGSYEQYF. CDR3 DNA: TGTGCCAGCAGCCCCACGGGGACTCGGGGGTCCTACGAGCAGTACTTC.

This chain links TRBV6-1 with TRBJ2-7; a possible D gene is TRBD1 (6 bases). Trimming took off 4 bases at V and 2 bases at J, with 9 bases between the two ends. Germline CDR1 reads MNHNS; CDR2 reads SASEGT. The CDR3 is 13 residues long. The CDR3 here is CASSGGQTYEQYF. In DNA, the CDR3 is TGTGCCAGCAGTGGGGGACAAACCTACGAGCAGTACTTC.

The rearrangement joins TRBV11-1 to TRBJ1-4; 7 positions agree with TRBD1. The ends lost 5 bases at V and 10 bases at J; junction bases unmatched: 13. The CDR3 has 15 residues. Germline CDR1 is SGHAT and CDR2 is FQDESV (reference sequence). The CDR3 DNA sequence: TGTGCCAGCAGCCGAAATCAGGGGGGAGTTTCAAAACTGTTTTTT. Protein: CASSRNQGGVSKLFF. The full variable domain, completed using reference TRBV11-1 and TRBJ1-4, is EAEVAQSPRYKITEKSQAVAFWCDPISGHATLYWYRQILGQGPELLVQFQDESVVDDSQLPKDRFSAERLKGVDSTLKIQPAELGDSAMYLCASSRNQGGVSKLFFGSGTQLSVL.

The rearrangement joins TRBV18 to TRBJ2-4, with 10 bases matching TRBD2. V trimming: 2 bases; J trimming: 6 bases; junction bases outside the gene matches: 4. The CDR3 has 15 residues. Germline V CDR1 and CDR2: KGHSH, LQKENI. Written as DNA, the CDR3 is TGTGCCAGCTCACCAAGCGGGGGGGCCGTAAACATTCAGTACTTC. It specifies CASSPSGGAVNIQYF.

The CDR3 reads CASSKRGLQGEKLFF. CDR3 DNA sequence: TGTGCCAGCAGCAAAAGGGGACTACAGGGTGAAAAACTGTTTTTT. The rearrangement uses TRBV13 and TRBJ1-4; D is possibly TRBD1 (6 bases). CDR1 is PRHDT and CDR2 is FYEKMQ in the germline V gene (reference sequence). V was pared by 5 bases and J by 7 bases, with 17 bases between. The CDR3 loop spans 15 amino acids.

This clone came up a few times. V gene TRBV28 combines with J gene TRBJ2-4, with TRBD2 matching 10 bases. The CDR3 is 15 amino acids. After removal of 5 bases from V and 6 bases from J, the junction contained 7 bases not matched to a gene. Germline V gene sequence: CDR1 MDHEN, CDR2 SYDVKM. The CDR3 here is CASSPSGGAGNIQYF. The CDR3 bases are TGTGCCAGCAGTCCCAGCGGGGGGGCCGGAAACATTCAGTACTTC.

CDR3 sequence reads: CASTDRGLYEQYF. In DNA form, the CDR3 reads TGTGCCAGCACGGACAGGGGGCTTTACGAGCAGTACTTC. The V and J genes are TRBV6-5 and TRBJ2-7, with 11 bases matching TRBD1. V was pared by 7 bases and J by 4 bases, with 3 bases of the junction left unmatched. Germline V lookup: CDR1 MNHEY, CDR2 SVGAGI. The CDR3 totals 13 residues.

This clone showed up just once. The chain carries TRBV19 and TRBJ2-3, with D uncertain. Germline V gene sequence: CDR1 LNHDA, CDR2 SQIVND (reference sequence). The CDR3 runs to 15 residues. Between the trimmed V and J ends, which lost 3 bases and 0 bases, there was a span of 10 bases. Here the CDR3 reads CASSMRQFSTDTQYF. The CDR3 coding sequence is TGTGCCAGTAGTATGCGGCAGTTTAGCACAGATACGCAGTATTTT.

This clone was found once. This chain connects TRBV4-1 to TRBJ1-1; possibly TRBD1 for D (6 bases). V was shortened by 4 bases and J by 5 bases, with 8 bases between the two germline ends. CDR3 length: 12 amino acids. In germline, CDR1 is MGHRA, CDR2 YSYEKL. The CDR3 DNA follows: TGCGCCAGCAGCCCACAGGGTACTGAAGCTTTCTTT. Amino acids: CASSPQGTEAFF.

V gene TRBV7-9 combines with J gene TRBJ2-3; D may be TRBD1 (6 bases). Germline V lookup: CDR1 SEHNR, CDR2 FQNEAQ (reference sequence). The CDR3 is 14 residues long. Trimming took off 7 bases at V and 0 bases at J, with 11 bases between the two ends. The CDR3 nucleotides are TGTGCCAGCAACACAGGGATTAGCACAGATACGCAGTATTTT. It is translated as CASNTGISTDTQYF.

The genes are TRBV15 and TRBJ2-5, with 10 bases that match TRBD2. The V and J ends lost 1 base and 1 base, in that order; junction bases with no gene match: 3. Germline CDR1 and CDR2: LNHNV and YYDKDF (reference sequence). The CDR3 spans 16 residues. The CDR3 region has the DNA TGTGCCACCAGCAGAGGCATAGCGGGGGGCCAAGAGACCCAGTACTTC. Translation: CATSRGIAGGQETQYF.

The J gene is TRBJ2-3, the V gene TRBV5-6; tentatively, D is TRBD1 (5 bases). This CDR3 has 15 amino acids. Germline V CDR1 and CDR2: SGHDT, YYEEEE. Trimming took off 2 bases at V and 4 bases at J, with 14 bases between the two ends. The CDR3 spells CASSFGQPGADTQYF. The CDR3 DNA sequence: TGTGCCAGCAGCTTTGGACAACCTGGGGCAGATACGCAGTATTTT.

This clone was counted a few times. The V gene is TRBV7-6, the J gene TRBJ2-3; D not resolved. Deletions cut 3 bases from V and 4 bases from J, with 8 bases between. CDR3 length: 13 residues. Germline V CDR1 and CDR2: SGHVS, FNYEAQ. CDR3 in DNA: TGTGCCAGCAGCTTCGCCTACTCAGATACGCAGTATTTT. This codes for CASSFAYSDTQYF.

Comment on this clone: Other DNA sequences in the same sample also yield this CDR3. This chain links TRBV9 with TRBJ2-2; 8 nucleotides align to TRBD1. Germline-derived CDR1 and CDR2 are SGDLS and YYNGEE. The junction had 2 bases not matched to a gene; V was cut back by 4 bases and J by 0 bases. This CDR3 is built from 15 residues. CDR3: CASSPGQANTGELFF. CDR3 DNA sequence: TGTGCCAGCAGCCCGGGACAGGCGAACACCGGGGAGCTGTTTTTT.

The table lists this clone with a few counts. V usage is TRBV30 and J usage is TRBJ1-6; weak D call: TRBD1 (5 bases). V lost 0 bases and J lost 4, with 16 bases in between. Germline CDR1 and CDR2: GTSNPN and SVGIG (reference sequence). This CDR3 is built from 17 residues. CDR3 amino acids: CAWSVVHRAGYNSPLHF. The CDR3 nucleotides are TGTGCCTGGAGTGTAGTCCACCGGGCAGGGTATAATTCACCCCTCCACTTT.

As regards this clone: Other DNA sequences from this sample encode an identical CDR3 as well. Written as DNA, the CDR3 is TGCGCCAGCAGCTTACAGGCCTCCTCCTACGAGCAGTACTTC. Protein: CASSLQASSYEQYF. The rearrangement uses TRBV5-1 and TRBJ2-7; a weak D match, TRBD1 (5 bases). V was clipped by 2 bases and J by 0 bases, with 9 bases between them. Germline V gene data show CDR1 as SGHRS and CDR2 as YFSETQ. The CDR3 is 14 residues long.

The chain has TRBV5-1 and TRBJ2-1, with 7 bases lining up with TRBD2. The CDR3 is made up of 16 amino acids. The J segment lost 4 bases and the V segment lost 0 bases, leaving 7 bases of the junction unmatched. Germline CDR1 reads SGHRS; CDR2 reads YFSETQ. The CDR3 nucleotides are TGCGCCAGCAGCTTGGATGGCGGGGGTAGTTACAATGAGCAGTTCTTC. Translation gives CASSLDGGGSYNEQFF.

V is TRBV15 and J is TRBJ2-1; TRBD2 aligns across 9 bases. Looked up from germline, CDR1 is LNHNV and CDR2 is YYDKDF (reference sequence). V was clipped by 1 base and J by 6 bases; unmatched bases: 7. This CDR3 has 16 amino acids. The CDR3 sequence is CATSRVLAGGGNEQFF. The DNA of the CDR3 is TGTGCCACCAGCAGAGTTCTCGCGGGGGGGGGCAATGAGCAGTTCTTC.

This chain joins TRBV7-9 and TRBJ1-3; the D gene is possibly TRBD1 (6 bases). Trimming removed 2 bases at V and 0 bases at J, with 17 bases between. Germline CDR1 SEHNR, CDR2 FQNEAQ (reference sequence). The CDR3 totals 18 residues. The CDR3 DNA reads TGTGCCAGCAGCTTATTTGGGGGGGGCCCACCCTCTGGAAACACCATATATTTT. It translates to CASSLFGGGPPSGNTIYF. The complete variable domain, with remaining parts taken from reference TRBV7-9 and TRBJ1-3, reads DTGVSQNPRHKITKRGQNVTFRCDPISEHNRLYWYRQTLGQGPEFLTYFQNEAQLEKSRLLSDRFSAERPKGSFSTLEIQRTEQGDSAMYLCASSLFGGGPPSGNTIYFGEGSWLTVV.

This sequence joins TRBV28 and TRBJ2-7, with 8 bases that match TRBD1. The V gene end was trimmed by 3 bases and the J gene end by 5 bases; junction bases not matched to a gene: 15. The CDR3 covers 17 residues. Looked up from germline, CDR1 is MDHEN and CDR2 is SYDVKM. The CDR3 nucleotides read TGTGCCAGCAGTTTTCCGTCGGACAGGGTCGAGTTCGACGAGCAGTACTTC. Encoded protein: CASSFPSDRVEFDEQYF. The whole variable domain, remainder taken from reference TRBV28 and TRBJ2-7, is DVKVTQSSRYLVKRTGEKVFLECVQDMDHENMFWYRQDPGLGLRLIYFSYDVKMKEKGDIPEGYSVSREKKERFSLILESASTNQTSMYLCASSFPSDRVEFDEQYFGPGTRLTVT.